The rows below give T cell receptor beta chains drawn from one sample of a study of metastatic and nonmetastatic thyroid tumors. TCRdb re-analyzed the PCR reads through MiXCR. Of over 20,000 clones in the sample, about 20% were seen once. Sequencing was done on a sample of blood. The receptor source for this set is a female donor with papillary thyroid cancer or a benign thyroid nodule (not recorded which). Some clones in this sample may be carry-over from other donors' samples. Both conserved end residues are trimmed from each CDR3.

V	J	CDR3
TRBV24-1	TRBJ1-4	ATSDSQGPNEKLF
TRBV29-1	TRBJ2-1	SAAPGPNEQF
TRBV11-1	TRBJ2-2	ASSPLAGLNTGELF
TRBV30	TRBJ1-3	AWSSGVLSGNIIY
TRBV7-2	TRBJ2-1	ASSNRGPSGNEQF
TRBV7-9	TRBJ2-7	ASGPSVAGDYEQY
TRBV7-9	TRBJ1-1	ASNIDDRLRTEAF
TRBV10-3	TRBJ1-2	AISEGQGYGYT
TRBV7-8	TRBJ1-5	ASSLAGQGGQPQH
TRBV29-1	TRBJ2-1	SAGTSLYNEQF
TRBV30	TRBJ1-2	AWSVNLGRAGYGGYT
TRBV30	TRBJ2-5	AWSVPTPGGETQY
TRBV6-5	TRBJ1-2	ASSYSGTVYT
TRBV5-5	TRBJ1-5	ASRPTGVYSNQPQH
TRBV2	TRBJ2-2	ASSASRGSFGELF
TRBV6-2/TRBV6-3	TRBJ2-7	ASSYPETVAYEQY
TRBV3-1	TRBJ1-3	ASSQVAGSRSGNTIY
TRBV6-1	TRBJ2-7	ASSEVHGASKVYEQY
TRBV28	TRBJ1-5	ASRVGGRSNQPQH
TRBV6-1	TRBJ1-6	ASSGIDSPLH
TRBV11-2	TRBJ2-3	ASSLYLLGQGGDTQY
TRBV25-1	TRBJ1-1	ASSVGTEAF
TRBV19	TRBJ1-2	ASSENYGYT
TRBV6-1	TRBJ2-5	VSSVAGFETQY
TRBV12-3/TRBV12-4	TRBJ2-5	ASSLVGLAGAETQY
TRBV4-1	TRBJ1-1	ASTQGGGMNTEAF
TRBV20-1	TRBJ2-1	STLGGSYNEQF
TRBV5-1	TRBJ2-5	ASSLDQETQY
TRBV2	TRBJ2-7	ASRPGTGSYEQY
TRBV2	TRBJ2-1	ASRVAGAGGHEQF
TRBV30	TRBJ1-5	AWSEGSGTVSNHPQH
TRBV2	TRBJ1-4	ASSEGGRGASNEKLF
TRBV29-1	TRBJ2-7	SVEAGTAGYEQY
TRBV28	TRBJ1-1	ASSLGAVGGFTEAF
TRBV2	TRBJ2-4	AGKAGTSGRVAKNTQY
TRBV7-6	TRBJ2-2	ASSLAIPGGTDTGELF
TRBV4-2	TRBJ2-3	ASSLRLAGGGTDTQY
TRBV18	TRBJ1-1	ASSQANTEAF
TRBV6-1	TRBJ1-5	ASSAKTGQGAPRMTNQPQH
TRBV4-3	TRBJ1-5	ASSQDIPVTGSAQPQH
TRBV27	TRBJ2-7	ASSPLAGSYEQY
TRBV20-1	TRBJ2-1	SARDGDLAGRAFYNEQF
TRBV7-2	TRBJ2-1	ASSFGGRMGNEQF
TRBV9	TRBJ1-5	ASSVAGYNQPQH
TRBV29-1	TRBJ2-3	SVEGRADTQY
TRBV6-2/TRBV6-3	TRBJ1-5	ASTQGEGGWPQH
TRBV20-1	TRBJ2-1	SARADYLPQQF
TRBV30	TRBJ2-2	AWNSAGELF
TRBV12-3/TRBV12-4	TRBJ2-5	ASSLGGTAMETQY
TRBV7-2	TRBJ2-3	ASKGASGGSTDTQY
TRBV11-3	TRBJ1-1	ASSLGGTTAF